One sample yielded the 9 T cell receptor beta chains listed below, sequenced in a study of early stage breast cancer tumors. Clones were read by immunoSEQ multiplex PCR, and TCRdb kept only the in-frame ones, dropping some. The table records some 35,000 clones, under 80% of them present only once. The source material was blood. All receptors derive from a person between 55 and 69 years old with breast cancer.

The V gene is TRBV2, the J gene TRBJ2-4, with 10 bases lining up with TRBD2. Germline-derived CDR1 and CDR2 are SNHLY and FYNNEI. The CDR3 totals 17 residues. V shed 7 bases and J 0 bases; nucleotides not matched to a gene: 9. The CDR3 loop is CASNRWTSGLAKNIQYF. In DNA, the CDR3 is TGTGCCAGCAACCGCTGGACTAGCGGACTAGCCAAAAACATTCAGTACTTC. Combining the CDR3 with reference TRBV2 and TRBJ2-4 gives the whole variable domain EPEVTQTPSHQVTQMGQEVILRCVPISNHLYFYWYRQILGQKVEFLVSFYNNEISEKSEIFDDQFSVERPDGSNFTLKIRSTKLEDSAMYFCASNRWTSGLAKNIQYFGAGTRLSVL.

This rearrangement joins TRBV27 to TRBJ1-2; no clear D. The CDR3 has 13 amino acids. Trimming took off 5 bases at V and 2 bases at J, with 9 bases between the two ends. From germline, CDR1 is MNHEY and CDR2 SMNVEV (reference sequence). CDR3 sequence: CASSKRENYGYTF. The CDR3 coding sequence is TGTGCCAGCAGTAAGCGGGAGAACTATGGCTACACCTTC.

This clone showed up just once. This chain joins TRBV6-5 and TRBJ2-5; D may be TRBD2 (5 bases). This CDR3 is 15 amino acids long. Germline V CDR1 and CDR2: MNHEY, SVGAGI. Deletions cut 7 bases from V and 2 bases from J, with 17 bases between. The CDR3 DNA reads as TGTGCCAGCACCCTGACCGGAGGACTTCAAGAGACCCAGTACTTC. It codes for CASTLTGGLQETQYF.

This clone has a handful of counts. The chain carries TRBV19 and TRBJ1-1; 7 bases agree with TRBD1. This CDR3 has 14 amino acids. The germline gives CDR1 LNHDA, CDR2 SQIVND (reference sequence). With 5 bases clipped from V and 0 bases from J, the junction kept 3 bases outside the gene matches. The CDR3 sequence is CASSPGGVNTEAFF. The CDR3 region has the DNA TGTGCCAGTAGTCCAGGGGGTGTGAACACTGAAGCTTTCTTT.

The chain combines TRBV6-6 with TRBJ2-2; TRBD1 agrees at 8 bases. The CDR3 loop spans 14 amino acids. V shed 7 bases, J shed 4 bases, and the junction held 5 bases outside the gene matches. Germline V gene lookup returns CDR1 MNHNY and CDR2 SVGAGI (reference sequence). The CDR3: CASTDRGSTGELFF. In DNA form, the CDR3 reads TGTGCCAGCACCGACAGGGGTTCCACCGGGGAGCTGTTTTTT.

This clone has a single count. The V call is TRBV19, the J call TRBJ2-7; 11 nucleotides line up with TRBD1. The junction had 3 bases not matched to a gene; V was cut back by 8 bases and J by 0 bases. In germline, CDR1 is LNHDA, CDR2 SQIVND (reference sequence). The CDR3 is 14 residues long. CDR3 region: CASSDRGRSYEQYF. CDR3 sequence (DNA): TGTGCCAGTTCGGACAGGGGGCGCTCCTACGAGCAGTACTTC.

The V and J genes are TRBV28 and TRBJ2-5, with no clear D. Germline V lookup: CDR1 MDHEN, CDR2 SYDVKM. V was pared by 4 bases and J by 5 bases, with 11 bases between. The CDR3 has 13 residues. CDR3 amino acids: CASSSINVETQYF. The CDR3 DNA sequence: TGTGCCAGCAGTTCCATTAATGTGGAGACCCAGTACTTC.

This clone appeared a single time. This chain joins TRBV18 and TRBJ2-1, with a tentative D call TRBD2 (5 bases). Trimming stripped 1 base from V and 8 bases from J, with 15 bases between. This CDR3 is built from 15 residues. Germline V gene lookup returns CDR1 KGHSH and CDR2 LQKENI. CDR3 in DNA: TGTGCCAGCTCACCACTAAAACTAGTACTGGATGAGCAGTTCTTC. Translation: CASSPLKLVLDEQFF.

Points on this clone: A read error may produce the germline difference seen at one junction end. V usage is TRBV7-7 and J usage is TRBJ2-1; the D is unclear. Germline V gene lookup returns CDR1 SSHAT and CDR2 FNYEAQ (reference sequence). CDR3 length: 14 amino acids. The CDR3 here is CASSLTDEVNEQFF. CDR3 bases: TGTGCTAGCAGCTTGACTGACGAGGTCAATGAGCAGTTCTTC.